The sequence of this TCR beta chain was determined in a study of T cell responses to AZD1222 COVID-19 vaccine. Study results and limitations: White British donors predominated, females outnumbered males, and clonal diversity was possibly underestimated.

With regard to this clone: What it recognizes is unknown.

After removal of 3 bases from V and 3 bases from J, the junction contained 7 bases not matched to a gene. The germline V gene has CDR1 MGHRA and CDR2 YSYEKL. The CDR3 has 15 residues. Measured with immunoSEQ multiplex PCR; TCRdb has only the in-frame clones, and not every one. The profile shows about 110,000 clones, about 90% of them singletons. Sequenced material: peripheral blood, taken on day 0 of AZD1222 vaccination. The J gene is TRBJ2-5, the V gene TRBV4-1, with TRBD1 matching 7 bases. The TCR was taken from an adult in good health. The CDR3 region is CASSQFTTGEETQYF. CDR3 in DNA: TGCGCCAGCAGCCAGTTTACAACAGGGGAAGAGACCCAGTACTTC.